Described below is a single TCR beta chain sequence and its context. Its specificity is not known. These data are taken from a study of immune evolution from preneoplasia to lung adenocarcinoma. Whole-study results and caveats: KRAS-mutant nodules had the highest T cell clonality. Later-stage lesions appeared to have more T cells, more diversity, less clonality.

TCRdb's copy holds only in-frame clones and misses some; the assay was immunoSEQ multiplex PCR. This table has about 14,000 clones, more than 80% appearing once. The receptor was isolated from a person between 70 and 80 years old with lung adenocarcinoma. The source material was FFPE minimally invasive lung adenocarcinoma tissue.

CDR3 region: CASSIGVRDSGQPQHF. In DNA form, the CDR3 reads TGTGCCAGTAGTATTGGGGTCAGGGACTCGGGTCAGCCCCAGCATTTT. V is TRBV19 and J is TRBJ1-5; TRBD1 is a possible D gene (5 bases). The CDR3 contains 16 residues. The germline V and J ends were trimmed by 3 bases and 6 bases, with 18 bases remaining between them. Per the germline V gene, CDR1 is LNHDA and CDR2 is SQIVND (reference sequence).